The present T cell receptor beta chain was sequenced within a study of blood T cell repertoires in COVID-19. The wider study: COVID-19 samples, acute and convalescent, were from the United States, Italy and Spain. T cells, B-cell-depleted T cells, or PBMCs supplied cDNA or gDNA.

Original handling: Amplification with reference gene primers provided the estimates of nucleated cell counts. Repertoires were generated with immunoSEQ multiplex PCR, while TCRdb's copy carries only in-frame clones and drops some. The DNA was the basis for D and trimming; V, J and clone size are from that table. The top ten clones hold about 4% of a sample with about 260,000 clones, approximately 90% of them seen once. Sequenced material: peripheral blood. The origin of this receptor is a woman between 40 and 50 years old with acute or convalescent COVID-19.

The CDR3 DNA reads TGTGCCAGCTCCGACAGGGGTTCCCATGGCTACACCTTC. Amino acids: CASSDRGSHGYTF. The chain combines TRBV27 with TRBJ1-2, with 8 bases matching TRBD1. The junction had 8 bases not matched to a gene; V was cut back by 8 bases and J by 6 bases. The CDR3 is made up of 13 amino acids. Germline V lookup: CDR1 MNHEY, CDR2 SMNVEV (reference sequence).